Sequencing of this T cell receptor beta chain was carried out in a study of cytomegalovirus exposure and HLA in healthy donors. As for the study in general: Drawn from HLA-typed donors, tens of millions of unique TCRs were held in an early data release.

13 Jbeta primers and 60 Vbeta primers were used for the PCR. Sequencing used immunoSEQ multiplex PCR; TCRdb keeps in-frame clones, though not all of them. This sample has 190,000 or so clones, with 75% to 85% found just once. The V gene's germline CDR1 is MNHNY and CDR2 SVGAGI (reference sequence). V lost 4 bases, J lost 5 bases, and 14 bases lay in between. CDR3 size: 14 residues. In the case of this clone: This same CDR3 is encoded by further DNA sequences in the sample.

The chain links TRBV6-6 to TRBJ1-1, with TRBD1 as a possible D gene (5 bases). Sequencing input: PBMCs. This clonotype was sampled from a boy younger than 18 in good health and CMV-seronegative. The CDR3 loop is CASSSMGRTTEAFF. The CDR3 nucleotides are TGTGCCAGCAGTTCCATGGGCAGGACAACTGAAGCTTTCTTT.